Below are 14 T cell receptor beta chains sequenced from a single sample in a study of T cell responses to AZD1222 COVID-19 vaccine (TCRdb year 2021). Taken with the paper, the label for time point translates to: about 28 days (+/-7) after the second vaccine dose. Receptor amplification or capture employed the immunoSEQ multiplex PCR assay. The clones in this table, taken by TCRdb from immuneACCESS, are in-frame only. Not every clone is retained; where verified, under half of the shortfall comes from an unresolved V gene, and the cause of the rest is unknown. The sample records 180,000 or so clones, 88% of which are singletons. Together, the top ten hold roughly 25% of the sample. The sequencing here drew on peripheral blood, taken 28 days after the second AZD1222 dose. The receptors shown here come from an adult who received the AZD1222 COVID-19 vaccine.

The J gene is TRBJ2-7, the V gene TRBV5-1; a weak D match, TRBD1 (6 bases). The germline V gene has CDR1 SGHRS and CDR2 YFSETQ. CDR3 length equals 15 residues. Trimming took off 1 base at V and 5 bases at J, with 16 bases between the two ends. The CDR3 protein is CASSLFRGGTHEQYF. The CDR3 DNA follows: TGCGCCAGCAGCTTGTTCCGAGGGGGAACCCACGAGCAGTACTTC. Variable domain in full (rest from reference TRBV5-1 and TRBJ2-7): KAGVTQTPRYLIKTRGQQVTLSCSPISGHRSVSWYQQTPGQGLQFLFEYFSETQRNKGNFPGRFSGRQFSNSRSEMNVSTLELGDSALYLCASSLFRGGTHEQYFGPGTRLTVT.

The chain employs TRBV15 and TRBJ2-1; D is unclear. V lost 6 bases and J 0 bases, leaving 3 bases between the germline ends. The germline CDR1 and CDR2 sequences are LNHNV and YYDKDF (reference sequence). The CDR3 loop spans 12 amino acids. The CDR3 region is CATSGSYNEQFF. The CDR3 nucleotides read TGTGCCACCAGTGGCTCCTACAATGAGCAGTTCTTC. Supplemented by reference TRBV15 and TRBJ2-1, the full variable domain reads DAMVIQNPRYQVTQFGKPVTLSCSQTLNHNVMYWYQQKSSQAPKLLFHYYDKDFNNEADTPDNFQSRRPNTSFCFLDIRSPGLGDTAMYLCATSGSYNEQFFGPGTRLTVL.

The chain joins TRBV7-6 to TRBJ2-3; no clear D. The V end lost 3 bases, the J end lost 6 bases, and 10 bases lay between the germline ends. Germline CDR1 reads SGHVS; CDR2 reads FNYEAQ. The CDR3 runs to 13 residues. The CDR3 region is CASSFRPRDTQYF. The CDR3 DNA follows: TGTGCCAGCAGCTTCAGGCCGAGGGATACGCAGTATTTT.

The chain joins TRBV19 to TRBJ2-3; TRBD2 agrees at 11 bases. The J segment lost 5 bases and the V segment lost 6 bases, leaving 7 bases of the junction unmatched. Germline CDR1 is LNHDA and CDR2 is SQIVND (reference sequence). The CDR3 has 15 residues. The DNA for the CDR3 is TGTGCCAGTAGGACGTCCGGACTAGCGGGAGATACGCAGTATTTT. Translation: CASRTSGLAGDTQYF.

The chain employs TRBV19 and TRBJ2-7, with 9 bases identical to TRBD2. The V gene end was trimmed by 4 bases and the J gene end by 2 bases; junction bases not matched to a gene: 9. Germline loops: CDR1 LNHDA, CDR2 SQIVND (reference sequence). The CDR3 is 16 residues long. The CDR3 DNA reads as TGTGCCAGTAGTACTTCAGGGACTAGCCGGGCCTACGAGCAGTACTTC. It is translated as CASSTSGTSRAYEQYF. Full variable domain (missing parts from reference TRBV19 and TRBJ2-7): DGGITQSPKYLFRKEGQNVTLSCEQNLNHDAMYWYRQDPGQGLRLIYYSQIVNDFQKGDIAEGYSVSREKKESFPLTVTSAQKNPTAFYLCASSTSGTSRAYEQYFGPGTRLTVT.

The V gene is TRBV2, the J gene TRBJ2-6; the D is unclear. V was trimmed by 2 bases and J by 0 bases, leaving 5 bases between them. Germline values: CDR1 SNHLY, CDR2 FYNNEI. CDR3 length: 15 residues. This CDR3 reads CASSEQSSGANVLTF. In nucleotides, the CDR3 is TGTGCCAGCAGTGAACAGAGCTCTGGGGCCAACGTCCTGACTTTC.

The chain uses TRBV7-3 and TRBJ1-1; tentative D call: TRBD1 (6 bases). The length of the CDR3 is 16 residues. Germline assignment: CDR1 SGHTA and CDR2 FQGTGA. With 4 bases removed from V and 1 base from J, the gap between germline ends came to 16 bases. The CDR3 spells CASSSQAGHSNTEAFF. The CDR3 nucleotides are TGTGCCAGCAGCTCACAAGCGGGACACTCGAACACTGAAGCTTTCTTT.

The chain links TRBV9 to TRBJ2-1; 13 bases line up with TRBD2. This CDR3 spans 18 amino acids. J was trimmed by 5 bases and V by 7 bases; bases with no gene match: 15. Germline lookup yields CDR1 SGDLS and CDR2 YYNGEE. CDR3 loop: CASGDSTSGRLSDNEQFF. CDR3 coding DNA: TGTGCCAGCGGGGATTCGACTAGCGGGAGGTTAAGTGACAATGAGCAGTTCTTC.

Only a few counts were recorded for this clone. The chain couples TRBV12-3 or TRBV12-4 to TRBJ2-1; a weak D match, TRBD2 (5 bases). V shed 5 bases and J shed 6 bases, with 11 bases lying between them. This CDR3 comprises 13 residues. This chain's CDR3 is CASSPRALNEQFF. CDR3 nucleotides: TGTGCCAGCAGTCCGCGGGCCCTCAATGAGCAGTTCTTC.

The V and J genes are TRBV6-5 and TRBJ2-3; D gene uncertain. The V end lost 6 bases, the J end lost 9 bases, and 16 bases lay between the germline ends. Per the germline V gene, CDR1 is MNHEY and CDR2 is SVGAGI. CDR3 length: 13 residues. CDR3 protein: CASRSQPRKTQYF. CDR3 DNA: TGTGCCAGCAGGTCACAACCCAGGAAGACGCAGTATTTT.

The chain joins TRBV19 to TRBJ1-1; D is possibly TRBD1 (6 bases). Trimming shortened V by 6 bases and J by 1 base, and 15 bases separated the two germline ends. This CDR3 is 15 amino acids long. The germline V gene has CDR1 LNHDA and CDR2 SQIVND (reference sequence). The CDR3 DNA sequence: TGTGCCAGTAGCCCAGGGGCCGGAGGGAACACTGAAGCTTTCTTT. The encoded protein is CASSPGAGGNTEAFF.

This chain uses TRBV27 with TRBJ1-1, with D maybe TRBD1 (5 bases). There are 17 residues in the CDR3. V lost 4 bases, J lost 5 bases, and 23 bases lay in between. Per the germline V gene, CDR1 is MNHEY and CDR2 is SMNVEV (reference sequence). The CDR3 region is CASSSRTRTREGTEAFF. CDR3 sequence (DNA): TGTGCCAGCAGTTCTCGCACACGCACCAGGGAGGGGACTGAAGCTTTCTTT.

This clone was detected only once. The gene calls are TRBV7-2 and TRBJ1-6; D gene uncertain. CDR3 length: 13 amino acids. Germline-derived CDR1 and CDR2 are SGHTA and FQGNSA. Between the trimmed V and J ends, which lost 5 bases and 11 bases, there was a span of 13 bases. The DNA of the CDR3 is TGTGCCAGCAGCCCTCGGATCGCCGCACCCCTCCACTTT. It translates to CASSPRIAAPLHF.

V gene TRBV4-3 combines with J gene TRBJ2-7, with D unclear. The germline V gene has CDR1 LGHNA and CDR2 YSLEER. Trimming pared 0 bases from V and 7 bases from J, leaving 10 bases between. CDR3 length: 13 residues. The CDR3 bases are TGCGCCAGCAGCCAAGAATCGAGTGGAGAGCAGTACTTC. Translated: CASSQESSGEQYF.